The entry that follows covers one TCR beta chain sequence. The sample originates from a study of cytomegalovirus exposure and HLA in healthy donors. Though nominally healthy at sampling, donors likely had unrecorded immune exposures. The V gene lost 1 base and the J gene lost 1 base, with 8 bases spanning the gap. Germline V gene lookup returns CDR1 MGHRA and CDR2 YSYEKL. The CDR3 is 15 residues long. It was with 60 Vbeta and 13 Jbeta primers that the PCR ran. Clones were read by immunoSEQ multiplex PCR, and TCRdb kept only the in-frame ones, dropping some. Found here are around 90,000 clones, about nine tenths of them singletons; the top ten hold over 8.5%.

J is TRBJ1-5 and V is TRBV4-1; no definite D call. Sequencing was performed on PBMCs. The TCR comes from a man under 40 in good health and CMV-seropositive. CDR3 sequence (DNA): TGCGCCAGCAGCCAAGTGGAGGTAAGCAATCAGCCCCAGCATTTT. This translates into CASSQVEVSNQPQHF.